Listed below are T cell receptor beta chains from one sample, sequenced in a study of spatial heterogeneity in lung cancer. TCRdb passed the 5' RACE reads through MiXCR, listing each CDR3 protein once. The table shows fewer than 100,000 distinct CDR3 sequences, with 19% occurring only once. The sample in question was PBMCs, obtained at follow-up. These receptors were taken from a male donor with early-stage non-small cell lung cancer. CDR3s leave out the opening cysteine and the closing phenylalanine or tryptophan. Each record gives: J gene, clone size, V gene, D gene, CDR3 protein. D genes are given only for firm matches. Clone size appears in some rows only: once, few, many, or a class for an expanded clone.

TRBJ1-4 . TRBV27 TRBD1 ASSSPRTGRLEKLF
TRBJ2-2 . TRBV3-1 TRBD2 ASSQPRASGTGELF
TRBJ2-7 few TRBV2 TRBD1 ASTEQGVTYEQY
TRBJ2-3 . TRBV2 . ASSEGTNTQY
TRBJ1-6 few TRBV14 TRBD1 ASSLGTGSSPLH
TRBJ1-5 few TRBV6-1 TRBD1 ASSAVMDRGNQPQH
TRBJ2-2 medium-sized TRBV2 . ASSLRQMMNTGELF
TRBJ1-4 many TRBV4-2 . ASSLVSNEKLF
TRBJ1-2 . TRBV6-5 . ASSYSRPEGNYGYT
TRBJ2-1 . TRBV20-1 . SAPLWESSYNEQF
TRBJ1-3 few TRBV12-3/TRBV12-4 TRBD1 ASSIRGQTQGNTIY
TRBJ2-1 few TRBV4-1 TRBD2 ASSQALAGGRNEQF
TRBJ2-5 . TRBV10-3 TRBD2 AISRLAGEGETQY
TRBJ2-1 few TRBV2 TRBD2 ASSEPASGRSSSYNEQF
TRBJ1-5 few TRBV12-5 TRBD1 ASGSTRGPNQPQH
TRBJ1-1 . TRBV20-1 . SAVPPRGDNTEAF
TRBJ2-1 many TRBV20-1 . SAHSGSTTYNEQF
TRBJ1-6 few TRBV7-3 . ASSLEGNSPLH
TRBJ1-1 few TRBV5-1 . ASSLAQTNTEAF
TRBJ2-1 . TRBV20-1 TRBD2 SAPTSGRADF
TRBJ2-7 . TRBV29-1 . SVVWQERYEQY
TRBJ1-5 . TRBV7-8 . ASSPTGLGNQPQH
TRBJ2-1 . TRBV28 . ASSFFSGASYNEQF
TRBJ1-1 many TRBV6-5 . ASRGRLETEAF
TRBJ2-3 . TRBV4-3 . ASSQRLSDTQY
TRBJ2-1 few TRBV11-2 . ASSLNIRVYEQF
TRBJ2-1 few TRBV27 TRBD2 ASSPLAGIYNEQF
TRBJ2-7 . TRBV27 . ASSLSDGGSYEQY
TRBJ2-2 few TRBV12-5 . ASGATPDGEINTGELF
TRBJ1-3 . TRBV20-1 . SASAGSGNTIY
TRBJ2-5 few TRBV5-4 . ASSLGGLQETQY
TRBJ2-3 . TRBV2 . ASSMGRGGTDTQY
TRBJ2-1 many TRBV7-9 . ASSTGLLTYNEQF
TRBJ2-7 few TRBV20-1 TRBD1 SARDGTGGFSYEQY
TRBJ1-1 . TRBV4-1 . ASSQDLGPLTEAF
TRBJ2-7 many TRBV3-1 . ASSTRVEQY
TRBJ2-5 . TRBV5-1 . ASSLGATQETQY
TRBJ2-3 . TRBV20-1 . SATRRTDKQY
TRBJ1-2 . TRBV18 . ASSPASGDRTLLYGYT
TRBJ2-3 . TRBV6-2/TRBV6-3 . ASGIAPGKRADTQY
TRBJ2-2 few TRBV27 . ASSFYQARTGELF
TRBJ1-1 . TRBV28 TRBD1 ASSLGQAEAF